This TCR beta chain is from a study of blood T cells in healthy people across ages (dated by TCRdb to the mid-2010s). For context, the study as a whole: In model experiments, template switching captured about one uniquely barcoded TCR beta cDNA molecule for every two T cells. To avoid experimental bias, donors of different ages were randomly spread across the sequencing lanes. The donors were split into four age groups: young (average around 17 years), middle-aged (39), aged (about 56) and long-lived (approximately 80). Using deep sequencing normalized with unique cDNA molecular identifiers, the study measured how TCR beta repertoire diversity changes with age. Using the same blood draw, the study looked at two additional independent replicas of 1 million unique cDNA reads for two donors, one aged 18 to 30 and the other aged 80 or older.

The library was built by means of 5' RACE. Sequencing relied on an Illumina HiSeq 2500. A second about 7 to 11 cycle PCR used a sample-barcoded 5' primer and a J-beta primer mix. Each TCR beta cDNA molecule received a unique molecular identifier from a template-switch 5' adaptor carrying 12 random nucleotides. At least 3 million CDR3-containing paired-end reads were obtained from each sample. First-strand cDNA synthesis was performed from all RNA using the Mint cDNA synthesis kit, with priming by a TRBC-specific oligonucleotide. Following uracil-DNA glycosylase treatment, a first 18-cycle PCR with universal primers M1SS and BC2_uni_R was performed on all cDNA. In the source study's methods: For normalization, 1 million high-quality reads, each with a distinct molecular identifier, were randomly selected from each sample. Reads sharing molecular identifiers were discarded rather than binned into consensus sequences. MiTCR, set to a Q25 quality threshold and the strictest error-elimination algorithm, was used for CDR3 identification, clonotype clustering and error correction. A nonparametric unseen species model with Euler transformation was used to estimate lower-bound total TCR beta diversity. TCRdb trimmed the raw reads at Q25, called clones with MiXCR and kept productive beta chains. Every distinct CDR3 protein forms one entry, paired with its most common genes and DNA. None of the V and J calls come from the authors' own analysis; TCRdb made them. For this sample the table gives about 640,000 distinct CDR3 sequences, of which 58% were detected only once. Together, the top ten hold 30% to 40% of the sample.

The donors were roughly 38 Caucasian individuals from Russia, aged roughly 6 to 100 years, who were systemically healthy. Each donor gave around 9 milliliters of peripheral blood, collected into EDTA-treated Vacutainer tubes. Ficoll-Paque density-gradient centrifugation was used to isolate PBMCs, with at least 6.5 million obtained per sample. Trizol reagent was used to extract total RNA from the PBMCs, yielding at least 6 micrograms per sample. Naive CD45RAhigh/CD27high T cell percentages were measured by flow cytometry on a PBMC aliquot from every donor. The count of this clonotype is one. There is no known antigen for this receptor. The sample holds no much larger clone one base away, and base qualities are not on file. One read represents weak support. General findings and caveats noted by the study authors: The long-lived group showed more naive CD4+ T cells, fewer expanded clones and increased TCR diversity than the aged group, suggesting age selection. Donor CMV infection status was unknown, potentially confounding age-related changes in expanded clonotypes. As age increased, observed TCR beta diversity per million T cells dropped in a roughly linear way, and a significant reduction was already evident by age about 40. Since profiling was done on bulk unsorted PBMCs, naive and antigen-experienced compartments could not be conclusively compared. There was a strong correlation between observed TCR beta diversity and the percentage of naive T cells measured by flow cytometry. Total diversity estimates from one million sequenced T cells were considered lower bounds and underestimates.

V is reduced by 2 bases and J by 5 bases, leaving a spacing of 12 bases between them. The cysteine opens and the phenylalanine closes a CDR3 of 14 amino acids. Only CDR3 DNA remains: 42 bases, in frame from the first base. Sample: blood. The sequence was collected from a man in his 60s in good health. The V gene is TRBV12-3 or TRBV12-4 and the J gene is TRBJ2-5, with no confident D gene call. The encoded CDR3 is CASSLMALGETQYF. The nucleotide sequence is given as TGTGCCAGCAGTTTAATGGCCCTTGGTGAGACCCAGTACTTC.